This TCR beta chain was obtained from a study of T-cell reconstitution after alpha-beta-depleted transplantation in children. During its preparation, the TCRbeta library received unique molecular identifiers. Each CDR3 protein is one row after TCRdb ran MiXCR on the PCR reads. Of around 490,000 distinct CDR3 sequences listed, over 10% are singletons. Study results and caveats: Reported findings indicate that, about two months after transplant, alpha-beta T cells came from several hundred expanded clones, which were derived from non-depleted graft cells. A year post-transplant, T-cell counts and diversity derived mostly from newly produced T cells. Recipient T cells and thymic progenitors that survived were the source of the high TCRbeta diversity seen at day 60 in some patients.

This CDR3 has 15 amino acids. CDR1 and CDR2 (germline): SGHDN, FVKESK. The trim removed 4 bases at V and 4 bases at J, leaving 7 bases unmatched. For this clonotype: Its antigen is undetermined.

The sequence was obtained from a female patient aged 2-10 years who had a stem cell transplant for aplastic anemia, so the T cells may come from the graft donor. This specimen was PBMCs, mostly from graft donor cells, taken 180 days after TCRalphabeta/CD19-depleted stem cell transplant. The genes are TRBV14 and TRBJ2-7; TRBD2 matches at 10 bases. In nucleotides, the CDR3 is TGTGCCAGCAGCCCAGCTAGCGGGAGAGCGTACGAGCAGTACTTC. Amino acid sequence: CASSPASGRAYEQYF. Supplemented by reference TRBV14 and TRBJ2-7, the full variable domain reads EAGVTQFPSHSVIEKGQTVTLRCDPISGHDNLYWYRRVMGKEIKFLLHFVKESKQDESGMPNNRFLAERTGGTYSTLKVQPAELEDSGVYFCASSPASGRAYEQYFGPGTRLTVT.